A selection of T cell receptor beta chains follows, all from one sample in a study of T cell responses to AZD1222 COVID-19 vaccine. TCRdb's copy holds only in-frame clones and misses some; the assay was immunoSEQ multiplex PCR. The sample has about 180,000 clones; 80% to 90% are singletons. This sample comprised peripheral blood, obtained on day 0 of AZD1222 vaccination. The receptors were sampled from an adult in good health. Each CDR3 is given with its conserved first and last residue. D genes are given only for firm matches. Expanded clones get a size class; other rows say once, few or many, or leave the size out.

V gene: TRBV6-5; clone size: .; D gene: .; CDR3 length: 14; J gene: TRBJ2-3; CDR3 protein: CASSFGLGGDTQYF; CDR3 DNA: TGTGCCAGCAGCTTCGGACTGGGGGGAGATACGCAGTATTTT
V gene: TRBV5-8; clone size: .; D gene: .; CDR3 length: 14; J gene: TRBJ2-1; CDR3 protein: CASSFRTASDEQFF; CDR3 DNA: TGTGCCAGCAGCTTTAGGACCGCTAGCGATGAGCAGTTCTTC
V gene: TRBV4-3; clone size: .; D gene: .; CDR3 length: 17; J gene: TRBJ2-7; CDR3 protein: CASSQMAVNSDDYEQYF; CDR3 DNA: TGCGCCAGCAGCCAAATGGCCGTAAATAGTGATGACTACGAGCAGTACTTC
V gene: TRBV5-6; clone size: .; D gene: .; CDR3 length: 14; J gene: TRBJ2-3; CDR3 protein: CASSVVRGTDTQYF; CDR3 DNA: TGTGCCAGCAGCGTAGTTAGGGGCACAGATACGCAGTATTTT
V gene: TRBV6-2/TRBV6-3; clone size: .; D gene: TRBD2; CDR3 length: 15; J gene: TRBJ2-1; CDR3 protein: CASSYGTSGGHEQFF; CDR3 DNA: TGTGCCAGCAGTTACGGGACTAGCGGGGGCCATGAGCAGTTCTTC
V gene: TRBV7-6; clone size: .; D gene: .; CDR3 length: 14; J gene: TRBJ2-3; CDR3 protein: CASGTYSGTDTQYF; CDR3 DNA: TGTGCCAGCGGCACTTATAGCGGCACAGATACGCAGTATTTT
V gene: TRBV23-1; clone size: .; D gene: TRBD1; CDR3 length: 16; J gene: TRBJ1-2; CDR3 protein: CASSGQGTGPTYGYTF; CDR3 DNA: TGCGCCAGCAGTGGTCAGGGGACAGGGCCAACCTATGGCTACACCTTC
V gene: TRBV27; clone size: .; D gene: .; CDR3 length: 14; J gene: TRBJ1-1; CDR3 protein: CASSLEPSNTEAFF; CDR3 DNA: TGTGCCAGCAGTTTAGAACCGTCGAACACTGAAGCTTTCTTT
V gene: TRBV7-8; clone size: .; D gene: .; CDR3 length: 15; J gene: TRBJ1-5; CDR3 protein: CASSLSGFSNQPQHF; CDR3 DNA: TGTGCCAGCAGCTTATCAGGGTTCAGCAATCAGCCCCAGCATTTT
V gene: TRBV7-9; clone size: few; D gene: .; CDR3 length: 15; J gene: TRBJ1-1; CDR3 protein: CASSLEQVVGSEAFF; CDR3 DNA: TGTGCCAGCAGCTTAGAGCAAGTCGTCGGCAGTGAAGCTTTCTTT
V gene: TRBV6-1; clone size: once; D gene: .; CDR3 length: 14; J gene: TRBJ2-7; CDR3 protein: CASSETIPGYEQYF; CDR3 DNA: TGTGCCAGCAGTGAAACTATACCCGGGTACGAGCAGTACTTC
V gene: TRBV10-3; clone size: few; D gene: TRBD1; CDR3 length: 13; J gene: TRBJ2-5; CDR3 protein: CAIQLDREETQYF; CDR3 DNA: TGTGCCATCCAACTGGACAGGGAGGAGACCCAGTACTTC
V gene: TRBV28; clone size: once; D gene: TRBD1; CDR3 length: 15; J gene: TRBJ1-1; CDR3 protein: CASSTTGTANTEAFF; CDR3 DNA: TGTGCCAGCAGTACTACCGGGACAGCAAACACTGAAGCTTTCTTT
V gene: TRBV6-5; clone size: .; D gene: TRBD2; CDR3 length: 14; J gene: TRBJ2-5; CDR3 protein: CASCGGAQRETQYF; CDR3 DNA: TGTGCCAGTTGCGGGGGGGCGCAGAGAGAGACCCAGTACTTC
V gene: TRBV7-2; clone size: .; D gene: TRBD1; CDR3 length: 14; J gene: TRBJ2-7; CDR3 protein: CASSKRQGPYEQYF; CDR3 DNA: TGTGCCAGCAGCAAGCGACAGGGGCCCTACGAGCAGTACTTC
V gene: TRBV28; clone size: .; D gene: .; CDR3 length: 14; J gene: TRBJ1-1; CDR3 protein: CASSGALGADEAFF; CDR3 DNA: TGTGCCAGCAGTGGTGCGTTAGGAGCTGATGAAGCTTTCTTT
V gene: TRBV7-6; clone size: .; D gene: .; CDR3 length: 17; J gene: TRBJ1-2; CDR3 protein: CASSSPPWQTNNYGYTF; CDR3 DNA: TGTGCCAGCAGCTCCCCACCCTGGCAGACTAATAACTATGGCTACACCTTC
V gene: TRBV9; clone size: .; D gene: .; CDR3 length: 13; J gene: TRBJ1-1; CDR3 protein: CASSVSQNTEAFF; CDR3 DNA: TGTGCCAGCAGCGTAAGCCAGAACACTGAAGCTTTCTTT
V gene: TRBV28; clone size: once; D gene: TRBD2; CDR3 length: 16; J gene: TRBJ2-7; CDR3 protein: CASGFVTGLAGGEQYF; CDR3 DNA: TGTGCCAGCGGATTTGTTACCGGGCTAGCGGGAGGTGAGCAGTACTTC
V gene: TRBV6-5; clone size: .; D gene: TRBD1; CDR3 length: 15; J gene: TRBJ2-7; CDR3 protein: CAGRSGQEGTYEQYF; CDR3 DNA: TGTGCCGGCAGGTCGGGACAGGAGGGGACCTACGAGCAGTACTTC
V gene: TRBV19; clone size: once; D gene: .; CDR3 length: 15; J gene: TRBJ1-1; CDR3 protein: CASSIKIRARTEAFF; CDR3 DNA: TGTGCCAGTAGTATAAAGATAAGGGCGCGGACTGAAGCTTTCTTT
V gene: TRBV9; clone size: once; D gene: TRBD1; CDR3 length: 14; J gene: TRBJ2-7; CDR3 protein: CASSRGDRSYEQYF; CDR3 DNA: TGTGCCAGCAGCCGTGGGGACAGATCCTACGAGCAGTACTTC
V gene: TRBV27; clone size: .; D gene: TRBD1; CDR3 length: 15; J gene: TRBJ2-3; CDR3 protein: CASSWDRKNQDTQYF; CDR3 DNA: TGTGCCAGCAGTTGGGACAGAAAGAATCAAGATACGCAGTATTTT
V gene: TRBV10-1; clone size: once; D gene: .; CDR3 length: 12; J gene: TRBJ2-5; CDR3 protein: CASGDGRETQYF; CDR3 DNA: TGCGCCAGCGGGGACGGAAGGGAGACCCAGTACTTC
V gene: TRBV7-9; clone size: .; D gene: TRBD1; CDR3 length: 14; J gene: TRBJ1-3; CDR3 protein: CASSRQGDGNTIYF; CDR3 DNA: TGTGCCAGCAGCCGACAGGGAGACGGAAACACCATATATTTT
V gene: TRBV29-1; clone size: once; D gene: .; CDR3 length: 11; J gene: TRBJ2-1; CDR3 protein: CSVEEAVEQFF; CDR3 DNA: TGCAGCGTTGAAGAGGCGGTTGAGCAGTTCTTC
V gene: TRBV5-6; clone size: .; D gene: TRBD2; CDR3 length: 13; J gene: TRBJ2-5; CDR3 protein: CASSREGPGTQYF; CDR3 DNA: TGTGCCAGCAGCCGGGAGGGACCAGGGACCCAGTACTTC
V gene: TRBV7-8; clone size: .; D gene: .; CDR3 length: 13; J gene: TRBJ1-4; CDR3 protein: CASSFSAQGELFF; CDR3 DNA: TGTGCCAGCAGCTTTTCAGCGCAAGGGGAACTGTTTTTT
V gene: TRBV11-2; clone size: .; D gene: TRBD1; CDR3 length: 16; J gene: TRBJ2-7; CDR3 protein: CASSLGSGTGGYEQYF; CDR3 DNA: TGTGCCAGCAGCTTAGGAAGTGGGACAGGGGGCTACGAGCAGTACTTC
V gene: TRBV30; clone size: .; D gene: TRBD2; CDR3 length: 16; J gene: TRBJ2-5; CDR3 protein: CACYSASAGGRETQYF; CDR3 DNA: TGTGCCTGTTACTCCGCTTCAGCGGGGGGGCGGGAGACCCAGTACTTC
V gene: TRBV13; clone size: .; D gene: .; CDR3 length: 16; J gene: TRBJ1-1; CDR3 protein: CASSTPDESGNTEAFF; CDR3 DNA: TGTGCCAGCAGCACACCGGATGAATCCGGGAACACTGAAGCTTTCTTT
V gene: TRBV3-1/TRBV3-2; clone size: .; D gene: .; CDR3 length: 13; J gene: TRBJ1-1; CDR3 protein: CASSQPFTGSAFF; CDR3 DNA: TGTGCCAGCAGCCAACCGTTCACAGGGAGTGCTTTCTTT
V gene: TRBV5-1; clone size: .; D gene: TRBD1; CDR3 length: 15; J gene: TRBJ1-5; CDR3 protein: CASSLDGQGNQPQHF; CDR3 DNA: TGCGCCAGCAGCTTGGACGGACAGGGCAATCAGCCCCAGCATTTT
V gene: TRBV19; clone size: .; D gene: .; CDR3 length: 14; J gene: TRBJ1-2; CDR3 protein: CASSIDKGSNGYTF; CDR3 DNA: TGTGCCAGTAGTATAGACAAGGGTTCTAATGGCTACACCTTC
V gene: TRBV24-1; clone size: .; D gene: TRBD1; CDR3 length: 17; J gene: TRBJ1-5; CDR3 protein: CATSEGQGAYSNQPQHF; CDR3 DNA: TGTGCCACCAGTGAGGGACAGGGGGCTTATAGCAATCAGCCCCAGCATTTT
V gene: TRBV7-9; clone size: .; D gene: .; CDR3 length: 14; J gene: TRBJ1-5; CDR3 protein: CASSLGSTNQPQHF; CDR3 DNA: TGTGCCAGCAGCTTAGGGTCCACCAATCAGCCCCAGCATTTT
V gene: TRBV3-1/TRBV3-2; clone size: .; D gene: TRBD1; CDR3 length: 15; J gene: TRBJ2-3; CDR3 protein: CASSQARDSADTQYF; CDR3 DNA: TGTGCCAGCAGCCAAGCTCGGGACAGTGCAGATACGCAGTATTTT
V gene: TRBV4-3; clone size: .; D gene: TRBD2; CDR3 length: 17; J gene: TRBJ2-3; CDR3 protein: CASSQEPLSGAGDTQYF; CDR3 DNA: TGCGCCAGCAGCCAAGAACCTCTTAGCGGGGCGGGAGATACGCAGTATTTT
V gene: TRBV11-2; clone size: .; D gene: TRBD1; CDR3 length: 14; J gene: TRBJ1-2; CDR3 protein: CASSSGQVPWGYTF; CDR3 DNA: TGTGCCAGCAGCTCCGGACAGGTCCCTTGGGGCTACACCTTC
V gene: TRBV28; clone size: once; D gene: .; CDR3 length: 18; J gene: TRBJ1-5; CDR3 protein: CASSLLPSTDSLNQPQHF; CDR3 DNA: TGTGCCAGCAGTTTACTTCCATCGACAGACTCCCTCAATCAGCCCCAGCATTTT
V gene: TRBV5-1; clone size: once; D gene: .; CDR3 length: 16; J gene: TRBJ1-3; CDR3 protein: CASSPTGSAGGNTIYF; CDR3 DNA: TGCGCCAGCAGCCCGACAGGTTCCGCGGGTGGAAACACCATATATTTT
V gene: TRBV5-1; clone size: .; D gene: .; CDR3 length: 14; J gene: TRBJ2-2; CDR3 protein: CASTWVGLAGELFF; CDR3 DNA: TGCGCCAGCACCTGGGTAGGGTTGGCCGGGGAGCTGTTTTTT
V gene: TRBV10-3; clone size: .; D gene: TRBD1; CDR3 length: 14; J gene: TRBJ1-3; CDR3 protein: CAISVRTGDSAIYF; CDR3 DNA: TGTGCCATTTCTGTCCGGACAGGCGATAGCGCCATATATTTT
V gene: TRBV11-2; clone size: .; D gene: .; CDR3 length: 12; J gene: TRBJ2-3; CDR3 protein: CASSSPPDTQYF; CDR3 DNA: TGTGCCAGCAGCTCCCCCCCGGATACGCAGTATTTT
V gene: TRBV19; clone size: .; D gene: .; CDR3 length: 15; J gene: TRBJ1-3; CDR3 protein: CASFRREGSGNTIYF; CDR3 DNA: TGTGCCAGTTTCCGAAGGGAGGGCTCTGGAAACACCATATATTTT
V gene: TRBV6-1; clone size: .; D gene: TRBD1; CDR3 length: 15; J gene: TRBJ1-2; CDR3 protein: CASSDGTGGFYGYTF; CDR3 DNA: TGTGCCAGCAGTGATGGGACAGGGGGCTTCTATGGCTACACCTTC
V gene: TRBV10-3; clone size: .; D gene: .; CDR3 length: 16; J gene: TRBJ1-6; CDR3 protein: CAISETRVRDNSPLHF; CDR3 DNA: TGTGCCATCAGTGAGACAAGGGTTAGAGATAATTCACCCCTCCACTTT
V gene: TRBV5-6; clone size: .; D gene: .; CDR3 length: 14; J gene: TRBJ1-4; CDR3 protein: CASSLRVANEKLFF; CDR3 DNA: TGTGCCAGCAGCTTGAGGGTGGCTAATGAAAAACTGTTTTTT
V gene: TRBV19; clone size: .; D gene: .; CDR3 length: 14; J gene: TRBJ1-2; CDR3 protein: CASNTGSGNYGYTF; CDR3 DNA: TGTGCCAGTAATACAGGGAGTGGAAACTATGGCTACACCTTC
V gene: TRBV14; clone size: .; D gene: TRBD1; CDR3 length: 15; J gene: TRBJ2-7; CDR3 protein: CASSQGGTASYEQYF; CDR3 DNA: TGTGCCAGCAGCCAAGGTGGGACAGCGTCCTACGAGCAGTACTTC
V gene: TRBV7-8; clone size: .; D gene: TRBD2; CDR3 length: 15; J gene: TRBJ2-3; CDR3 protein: CASSLGTRRADTQYF; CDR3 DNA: TGTGCCAGCAGCTTAGGGACTAGAAGGGCAGATACGCAGTATTTT
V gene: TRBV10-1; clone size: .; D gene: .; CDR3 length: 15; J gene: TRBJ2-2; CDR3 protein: CASSPRGGRTGELFF; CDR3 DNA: TGCGCCAGCTCTCCTAGGGGGGGCCGAACCGGGGAGCTGTTTTTT
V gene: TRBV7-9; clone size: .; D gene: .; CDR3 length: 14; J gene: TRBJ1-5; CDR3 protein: CASSLASSLQPQHF; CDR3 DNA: TGTGCCAGCAGCCTAGCGAGCTCTCTTCAGCCCCAGCATTTT
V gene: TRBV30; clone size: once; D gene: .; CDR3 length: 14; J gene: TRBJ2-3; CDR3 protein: CAWSWDISIDTQYF; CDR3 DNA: TGTGCCTGGAGTTGGGACATATCAATTGATACGCAGTATTTT
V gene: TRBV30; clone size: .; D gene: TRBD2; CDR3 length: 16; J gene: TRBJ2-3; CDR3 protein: CAWSQGLANGADTQYF; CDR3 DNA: TGTGCCTGGAGCCAAGGACTAGCGAACGGCGCAGATACGCAGTATTTT